The 26 T cell receptor beta chains reported below all come from one sample, sequenced in a study of CD8 T cells in Susac syndrome. Reverse transcription used roughly 0.5 to 1 ug RNA and random hexamers. Using its own MiXCR run on the immunoSEQ multiplex PCR reads, TCRdb lists one record per CDR3 protein. The sample holds 200,000 to 250,000 distinct CDR3 sequences; roughly 92% are singletons and the top ten take about 0.12%. Sequenced material: CD8+ T cells from PBMCs. The receptors stem from a human donor with multiple sclerosis.

This chain links TRBV5-6 with TRBJ2-1; no clear D gene. The germline V gene has CDR1 SGHDT and CDR2 YYEEEE. This CDR3 has 14 residues. V gave up 5 bases and J gave up 6 bases, with 15 bases separating them. The CDR3 DNA is TGTGCCAGCAGTCTTTCCTTACCCGGCAATGAGCAGTTCTTC. Residues: CASSLSLPGNEQFF.

V gene TRBV4-1 combines with J gene TRBJ1-2; 7 nucleotides align to TRBD1. The CDR3 consists of 14 residues. The germline V gene encodes CDR1 MGHRA and CDR2 YSYEKL. V lost 5 bases, J lost 2 bases, and 5 bases stayed unmatched. The DNA of the CDR3 is TGCGCCAGCAGCTTGGGGGACAGCAACTATGGCTACACCTTC. Amino acids: CASSLGDSNYGYTF.

The CDR3 reads CASSYRGTYGYTF. CDR3 DNA sequence: TGTGCCAGCAGCTACCGGGGGACCTATGGCTACACCTTC. The rearrangement links TRBV7-9 to TRBJ1-2; D is perhaps TRBD1 (5 bases). This CDR3 comprises 13 residues. V was shortened by 4 bases and J by 4 bases, with 10 bases between the two germline ends. Germline CDR1 and CDR2: SEHNR and FQNEAQ (reference sequence).

The J gene is TRBJ2-7, the V gene TRBV15; tentative D call: TRBD2 (5 bases). V was cut by 4 bases and J by 5 bases, with 15 bases left in between. Germline values: CDR1 LNHNV, CDR2 YYDKDF (reference sequence). The CDR3 is 14 amino acids. The CDR3: CATSTSRTADEQYF. CDR3 in DNA: TGTGCCACCAGCACTTCTAGGACTGCTGACGAGCAGTACTTC.

The rearrangement uses TRBV7-2 and TRBJ2-5; D gene uncertain. The CDR3 is 13 amino acids. Germline V CDR1 and CDR2: SGHTA, FQGNSA. V was trimmed by 1 base and J by 5 bases, leaving 8 bases between them. In DNA form, the CDR3 reads TGTGCCAGCAGCTTAGAGGGTGGCGAGACCCAGTACTTC. It yields the protein CASSLEGGETQYF.

The rearrangement joins TRBV6-1 to TRBJ2-5; 8 bases map to TRBD1. The V segment lost 5 bases and the J segment 5 bases; nucleotides outside the gene matches: 4. This CDR3 has 13 amino acids. Germline CDR1 and CDR2: MNHNS and SASEGT. Here the CDR3 reads CASSPGGAETQYF. The CDR3 region has the DNA TGTGCCAGCAGTCCAGGGGGCGCGGAGACCCAGTACTTC.

The chain combines TRBV30 with TRBJ2-1, with TRBD2 matching over 11 bases. From germline, CDR1 is GTSNPN and CDR2 SVGIG (reference sequence). V lost 5 bases, J lost 8 bases, and 8 bases stayed unmatched. CDR3 size: 14 residues. The CDR3 DNA sequence: TGTGCCTGGGAAACTAGCGGGAGTATCTATGAGCAGTTCTTC. This codes for CAWETSGSIYEQFF.

The chain carries TRBV5-8 and TRBJ2-5; unclear D gene. Germline CDR1 reads SGHTS; CDR2 reads YDEGEE. V dropped 0 bases and J dropped 6 bases, with 12 bases sitting between them. The CDR3 is made up of 14 amino acids. The CDR3 protein is CASSLAVRRKTQYF. For the CDR3, the DNA is TGTGCCAGCAGCTTGGCCGTCAGGCGAAAGACCCAGTACTTC.

The chain joins TRBV20-1 to TRBJ1-6; 7 positions agree with TRBD1. This CDR3 is built from 15 residues. From germline, CDR1 is DFQATT and CDR2 SNEGSKA (reference sequence). V shed 5 bases, J shed 0 bases, and the junction held 4 bases outside the gene matches. This CDR3 is CSARDSSSYNSPLHF. In nucleotides, the CDR3 is TGCAGTGCTCGGGACAGCAGCTCCTATAATTCACCCCTCCACTTT.

The J gene is TRBJ1-2, the V gene TRBV9; D is unresolved. Germline values: CDR1 SGDLS, CDR2 YYNGEE. V was pared by 4 bases and J by 0 bases, with 7 bases between. The CDR3 consists of 13 residues. CDR3: CASSLQANYGYTF. The CDR3 DNA follows: TGTGCCAGCAGCCTTCAGGCTAACTATGGCTACACCTTC.

The rearrangement uses TRBV7-8 and TRBJ2-1; 9 nucleotides align to TRBD2. This CDR3 comprises 16 residues. The germline V gene has CDR1 SGHVS and CDR2 FQNEAQ. Trimming at V came to 4 bases and at J to 5 bases, leaving 9 bases not matched to a gene. CDR3 sequence reads: CASSSVTSGPNNEQFF. CDR3 bases: TGTGCCAGCAGCTCGGTTACTAGCGGGCCCAACAATGAGCAGTTCTTC. The whole variable domain, remainder taken from reference TRBV7-8 and TRBJ2-1, is GAGVSQSPRYKVAKRGQDVALRCDPISGHVSLFWYQQALGQGPEFLTYFQNEAQLDKSGLPSDRFFAERPEGSVSTLKIQRTQQEDSAVYLCASSSVTSGPNNEQFFGPGTRLTVL.

This clonotype has a single count. The chain joins TRBV27 to TRBJ2-7; no reliable D call. This CDR3 comprises 11 residues. Trimming removed 8 bases from V and 4 bases from J, with 9 bases in between. CDR1 and CDR2 from the germline V gene are MNHEY and SMNVEV (reference sequence). This CDR3 is CASVSAYEQYF. In DNA, the CDR3 is TGTGCCAGCGTCTCCGCTTACGAGCAGTACTTC.

The chain uses TRBV4-3 and TRBJ2-1, with TRBD2 matching 8 bases. The germline gives CDR1 LGHNA, CDR2 YSLEER. There are 15 residues in the CDR3. With V trimmed by 4 bases and J by 0 bases, 2 bases remained unmatched. CDR3 amino acids: CASSPGRDSYNEQFF. The DNA of the CDR3 is TGCGCCAGCAGCCCCGGGAGGGACTCCTACAATGAGCAGTTCTTC.

The chain joins TRBV7-9 to TRBJ2-1, with a weak D call TRBD1 (5 bases). V gave up 4 bases and J gave up 3 bases, with 16 bases separating them. The CDR3 sequence is 16 residues long. CDR1 and CDR2 from the germline V gene are SEHNR and FQNEAQ (reference sequence). This CDR3 is CASSSNWGAFYNEQFF. The CDR3 DNA is TGTGCCAGCAGCTCCAACTGGGGCGCCTTCTACAATGAGCAGTTCTTC.

The genes are TRBV5-4 and TRBJ2-2; no definite D call. The germline CDR1 and CDR2 sequences are SGHNT and YYREEE (reference sequence). With 4 bases removed from V and 2 bases from J, the gap between germline ends came to 12 bases. This CDR3 contains 15 residues. The CDR3 region is CASSTRTDNTGELFF. The CDR3, as DNA: TGTGCCAGCAGCACACGGACGGATAACACCGGGGAGCTGTTTTTT. Looking up the rest from reference TRBV5-4 and TRBJ2-2 gives the full variable domain: ETGVTQSPTHLIKTRGQQVTLRCSSQSGHNTVSWYQQALGQGPQFIFQYYREEENGRGNFPPRFSGLQFPNYSSELNVNALELDDSALYLCASSTRTDNTGELFFGEGSRLTVL.

This sequence joins TRBV4-1 and TRBJ1-2; possibly TRBD1 for D (6 bases). The CDR3 has 14 residues. Trimming pared 0 bases from V and 4 bases from J, leaving 9 bases between. CDR1 is MGHRA and CDR2 is YSYEKL in the germline V gene. The CDR3 DNA follows: TGCGCCAGCAGCCAAGAGGGGGCAGCCTATGGCTACACCTTC. It yields the protein CASSQEGAAYGYTF.

The chain combines TRBV7-9 with TRBJ1-1, with 7 bases aligning to TRBD1. The germline V gene has CDR1 SEHNR and CDR2 FQNEAQ (reference sequence). The CDR3 is 16 residues long. J lost 5 bases, V lost 2 bases, and 11 bases had no gene match. The CDR3 spells CASSLPADRVRTEAFF. The DNA of the CDR3 is TGTGCCAGCAGCTTACCAGCTGACAGGGTAAGGACTGAAGCTTTCTTT. Full variable domain (outside the CDR3, taken from reference TRBV7-9 and TRBJ1-1): DTGVSQNPRHKITKRGQNVTFRCDPISEHNRLYWYRQTLGQGPEFLTYFQNEAQLEKSRLLSDRFSAERPKGSFSTLEIQRTEQGDSAMYLCASSLPADRVRTEAFFGQGTRLTVV.

V gene TRBV23-1 combines with J gene TRBJ2-5; D gene unclear. TRBV23-1 is known as an ORF, though its function is uncertain. Trimming took off 4 bases at V and 4 bases at J, with 16 bases between the two ends. The CDR3 is 15 amino acids. The CDR3 nucleotides read TGCGCCAGCAGTCTTATCGTCGAAACGGGAGAGACCCAGTACTTC. Its protein is CASSLIVETGETQYF.

This rearrangement joins TRBV2 to TRBJ2-3, with TRBD2 matching 9 bases. The V segment lost 0 bases and the J segment 3 bases; nucleotides outside the gene matches: 7. Germline V CDR1 and CDR2: SNHLY, FYNNEI. The CDR3 contains 17 residues. The CDR3 is CASSEAASGAYTDTQYF. CDR3 DNA: TGTGCCAGCAGTGAAGCGGCTAGCGGGGCGTATACAGATACGCAGTATTTT.

The rearrangement joins TRBV20-1 to TRBJ2-7; no definite D call. V was shortened by 0 bases and J by 3 bases, with 9 bases between the two germline ends. Germline V gives CDR1 DFQATT, CDR2 SNEGSKA (reference sequence). This CDR3 has 13 residues. The CDR3 DNA follows: TGCAGTGCTAGAGATAAGGGTAGCTACGAGCAGTACTTC. This sequence encodes CSARDKGSYEQYF.

The rearrangement uses TRBV6-2 or TRBV6-3 and TRBJ2-3; 8 bases match TRBD2. The length of the CDR3 is 20 residues. Germline trimming cut 4 bases from V and 0 bases from J; bases unmatched to any gene: 18. The germline V gene has CDR1 MNHEY and CDR2 SVGEGT. The CDR3 DNA follows: TGTGCCAGCAGTTCTAGAGATAGCGGGGACATCCCTATCAGCACAGATACGCAGTATTTT. It translates to CASSSRDSGDIPISTDTQYF.

The rearrangement uses TRBV27 and TRBJ2-7, with D possibly matching TRBD2 (5 bases). Germline V gene data show CDR1 as MNHEY and CDR2 as SMNVEV (reference sequence). V was pared by 3 bases and J by 6 bases, with 9 bases between. The CDR3 is 12 residues long. The CDR3 nucleotides are TGTGCCAGCAGTTTTCCGGGGAGCGAGCAGTACTTC. Its protein product is CASSFPGSEQYF.

This chain joins TRBV3-1 and TRBJ2-1, with a tentative D call TRBD1 (5 bases). Germline V gene lookup returns CDR1 LGHDT and CDR2 YNNKEL (reference sequence). V lost 0 bases and J lost 0, with 12 bases in between. CDR3 length: 17 amino acids. CDR3 bases: TGTGCCAGCAGCCAAGACCCGACAGATAGCTCCTACAATGAGCAGTTCTTC. Its translation is CASSQDPTDSSYNEQFF.

CDR3 sequence: CASSPYAGTGEETQYF. CDR3 nucleotides: TGTGCCAGCAGTCCCTACGCCGGGACAGGGGAAGAGACCCAGTACTTC. The chain is built from TRBV27 and TRBJ2-5; 10 bases are shared with TRBD1. From germline, CDR1 is MNHEY and CDR2 SMNVEV (reference sequence). The CDR3 has 16 amino acids. Trimming at V came to 5 bases and at J to 3 bases, leaving 9 bases not matched to a gene.

The chain couples TRBV9 to TRBJ2-7; 10 positions match TRBD2. Germline CDR1 and CDR2: SGDLS and YYNGEE. The ends lost 4 bases at V and 6 bases at J; junction bases unmatched: 7. CDR3 length: 14 amino acids. CDR3 sequence: CASSTASGSAEQYF. The CDR3, as DNA: TGTGCCAGCAGCACTGCTAGCGGGAGTGCCGAGCAGTACTTC.

The V gene is TRBV4-2, the J gene TRBJ1-3; D is possibly TRBD1 (5 bases). Per germline, CDR1 LGHNA and CDR2 YNFKEQ. V dropped 1 base and J dropped 0 bases, with 16 bases sitting between them. The length of the CDR3 is 18 residues. The chain's CDR3 is CASSQVYGQQSSGNTIYF. CDR3 bases: TGTGCCAGCAGCCAAGTGTACGGACAACAGAGCTCTGGAAACACCATATATTTT.